The present entry profiles one TCR beta chain with its context. This clone's antigen is unknown. Per-base quality was not reported, and no clone a single base away is much larger than it. All donors were healthy Caucasians. The twin cohort comprised three pairs of female monozygotic twins, all aged about 18 to 29 years. RNA for TCR libraries was isolated from peripheral blood mononuclear cells. Preparation of the library involved 5' RACE. The sequencer listed for this sample is Illumina HiSeq 2000. Template switching added a universal primer binding site, and the final cDNA carried a unique molecular identifier that allowed TCR cDNA molecules to be counted accurately. Specific primers in the conserved constant-segment region were used to synthesize first-strand cDNA for the TCR alpha and beta chains. To control for contamination, every cDNA library carried two barcodes: a SMART-Mk sample barcode plus Illumina barcodes. TruSeq adapter sequences along with Illumina sample barcodes were introduced in two successive PCR steps. The TCR alpha and beta cDNA libraries were sequenced on the Illumina HiSeq platform using custom primers. For the original study's pipeline: MiGEC was used to process raw reads and extract unique molecular identifiers, and MiXCR was used to find CDR3 positions. For each individual, recombination models were inferred using an EM algorithm with the repgenHMM and IGoR tools. Shared clonotype analysis was performed with the tcR package in R, normalizing sharing by the product of cloneset sizes. Out-of-frame nonproductive sequences were analyzed to study raw recombination free of thymic and clonal selection effects. The public sequencing data were trimmed at Q25 with fastp and processed into clonotypes with MiXCR by TCRdb, which kept only in-frame beta chains. CDR3 protein duplicates are merged, each entry listing the most common genes and DNA. The V and J calls come from TCRdb's annotation, not from the publication. This sample holds roughly 720,000 distinct CDR3 sequences; over 15% were observed only once. The biggest ten clones account for 13% of the sample.

This sample is part of a study of identical twins (dated by TCRdb to the mid-2010s). Describing the broader study: TCR alpha and beta repertoires from monozygotic twins, unrelated adults of various ages and cord blood were deep-sequenced to test whether fetal clonotypes persist. To rule out contamination, the twin experiments were replicated at different times with different library preparation protocols.

From V the trimming removes 2 bases and from J it removes 2 bases, while the gene matches leave 9 bases of the junction unaccounted for. The CDR3, from cysteine to phenylalanine, totals 16 residues. The read is trimmed to its CDR3 DNA, 48 bases read in frame from base 1. CDR1 LGHNA and CDR2 YSLEER are derived from the germline V gene. Study-wide conclusions, independent of this receptor: Compared with coincidental sharing between unrelated individuals, out-of-frame TCR alpha sequences shared between twins showed an excess of sequences with low generation probability. Abundant cord blood beta clonotypes carried fewer insertions; young adult naive repertoires showed a weaker similar trend, while memory repertoires showed none. Invariant T cells such as MAIT and iNKT could partly confound zero-insertion analyses, though diverse VJ usage argued against this for most clonotypes. Excess twin sharing in beta out-of-frame sequences was weaker because fewer shared sequences lowered the signal-to-noise ratio. Because the same donors could not be followed over many years, the conclusions depended on cross-sectional statistical analysis. Recombination models systematically underestimated out-of-frame TCR alpha sharing in monozygotic twins but agreed with sharing between unrelated individuals.

Another study also made use of these data, one on T cells expressing NK-cell markers. The second study, in turn, reports: Eight or nine donors provided sorted CD3+CD56+NKG2C+, CD3+CD56+NKG2C- and CD3+CD56-NKG2C+ T-cell subsets, whose TCR beta-chain repertoires were profiled. Among the eight sequenced donors, seven were HCMV-seropositive and one was HCMV-seronegative. In several experiments an anti-gammadeltaTCR antibody was added to restrict sorting to alphabetaTCR-expressing T cells. In several donors, the dominant CD3+CD56+NKG2C+ clonotypes were found to rank among the top 10 CD8+ clonotypes and to make up about 1.0-7.5% of CD8+ T cells. Those dominant clonotypes were again the most abundant among CD3+CD56-NKG2C+ cells in a handful of donors, at about 25-60.1%. Whether the expanded NKG2C-expressing T cell clones were specific for HCMV antigens was left unclear. The study sequenced eight donors, all healthy volunteers chosen at random: three men and five women. A commercial ELISA kit detecting HCMV-specific IgG in serum was used to determine HCMV serostatus. For several donors, bulk peripheral blood T-cell repertoires were also sequenced from unsorted PBMC. MIGEC was used to demultiplex reads and group reads by UMI, and MiTCR was used to assemble and quantify clonotypes. To exclude erroneous sequences, only TCR cDNA sequences supported by at least two reads were retained. Downstream repertoire analysis used the tcR package, and clonotypes were matched across fractions by CDR3 nucleotide sequence plus V segment. Antigen specificity was annotated against VDJdb with VDJmatch, allowing one amino acid substitution in CDR3.

The sequence joins TRBV4-3 to TRBJ2-7, with 7 middle bases fitting TRBD2. The sample comprised PBMCs. The sequence derives from a woman aged 18-29 years in good health. The encoded CDR3 is CASSQTAPSGTYEQYF. In nucleotides, the sequence is TGCGCCAGCAGCCAAACGGCGCCTAGCGGAACCTACGAGCAGTACTTC.